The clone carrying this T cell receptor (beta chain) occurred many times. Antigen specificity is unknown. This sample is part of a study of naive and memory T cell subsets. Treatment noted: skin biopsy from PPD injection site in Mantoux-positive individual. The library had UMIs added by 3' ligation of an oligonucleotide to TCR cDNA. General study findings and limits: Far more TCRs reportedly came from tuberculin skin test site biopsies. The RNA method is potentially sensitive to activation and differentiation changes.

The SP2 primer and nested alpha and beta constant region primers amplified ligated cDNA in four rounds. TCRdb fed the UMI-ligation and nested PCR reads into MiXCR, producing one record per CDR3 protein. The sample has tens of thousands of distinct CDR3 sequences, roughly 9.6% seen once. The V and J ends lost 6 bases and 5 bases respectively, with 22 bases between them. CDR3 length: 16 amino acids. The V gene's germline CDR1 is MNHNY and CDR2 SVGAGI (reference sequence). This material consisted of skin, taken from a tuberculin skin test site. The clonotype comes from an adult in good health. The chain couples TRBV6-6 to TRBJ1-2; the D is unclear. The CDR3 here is CASSPVNPNSGYGYTF. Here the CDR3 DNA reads TGTGCCAGCAGCCCCGTAAACCCGAACAGTGGATATGGCTACACCTTC.